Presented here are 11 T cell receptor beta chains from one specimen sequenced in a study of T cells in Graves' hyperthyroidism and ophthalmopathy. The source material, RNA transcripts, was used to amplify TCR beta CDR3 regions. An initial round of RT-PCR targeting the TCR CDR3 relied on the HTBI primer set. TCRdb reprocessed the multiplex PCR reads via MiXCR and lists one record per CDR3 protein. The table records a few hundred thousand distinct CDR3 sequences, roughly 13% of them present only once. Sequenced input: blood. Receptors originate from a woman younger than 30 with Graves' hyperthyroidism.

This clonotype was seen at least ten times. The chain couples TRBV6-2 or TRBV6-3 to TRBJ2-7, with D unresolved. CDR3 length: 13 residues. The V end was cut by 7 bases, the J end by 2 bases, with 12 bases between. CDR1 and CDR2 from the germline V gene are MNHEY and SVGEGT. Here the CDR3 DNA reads TGTGCCAGCAAGCGCTCTGGGGCCTACGAGCAGTACTTC. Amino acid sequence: CASKRSGAYEQYF.

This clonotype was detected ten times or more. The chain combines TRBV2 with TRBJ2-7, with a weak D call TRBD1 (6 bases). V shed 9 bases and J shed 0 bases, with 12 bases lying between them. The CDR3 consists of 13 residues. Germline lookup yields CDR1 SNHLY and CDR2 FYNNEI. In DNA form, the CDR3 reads TGTGCCAGACGACAGGCGAGCTCCTACGAGCAGTACTTC. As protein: CARRQASSYEQYF.

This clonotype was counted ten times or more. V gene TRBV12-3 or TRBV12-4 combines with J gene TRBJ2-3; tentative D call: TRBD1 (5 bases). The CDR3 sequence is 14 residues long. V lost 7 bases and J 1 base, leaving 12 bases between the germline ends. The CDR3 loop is CASKLGLRTDTQYF. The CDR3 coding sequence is TGTGCCAGCAAATTGGGGCTTCGCACAGATACGCAGTATTTT.

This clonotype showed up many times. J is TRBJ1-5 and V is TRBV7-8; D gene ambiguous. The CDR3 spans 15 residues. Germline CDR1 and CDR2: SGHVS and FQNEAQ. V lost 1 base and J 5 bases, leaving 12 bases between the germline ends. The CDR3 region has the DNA TGTGCCAGCAGCTTAGGGGAGGGAGGTTATCAGCCCCAGCATTTT. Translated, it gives CASSLGEGGYQPQHF.

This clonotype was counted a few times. CDR3 amino acids: CATTHSGTYNEQFF. In DNA form, the CDR3 reads TGTGCCACCACCCATAGCGGGACCTACAATGAGCAGTTCTTC. The V gene is TRBV2, the J gene TRBJ2-1, with TRBD2 matching over 8 bases. The CDR3 totals 14 residues. Germline-derived CDR1 and CDR2 are SNHLY and FYNNEI. J lost 2 bases, V lost 10 bases, and 7 bases had no gene match.

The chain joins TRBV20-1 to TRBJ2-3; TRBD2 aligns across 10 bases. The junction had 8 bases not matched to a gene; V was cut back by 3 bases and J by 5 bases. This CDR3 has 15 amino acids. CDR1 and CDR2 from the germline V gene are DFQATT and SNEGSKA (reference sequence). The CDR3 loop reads CSASSRGLAQDTQYF. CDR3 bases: TGCAGTGCTAGCTCCCGGGGACTAGCGCAAGATACGCAGTATTTT.

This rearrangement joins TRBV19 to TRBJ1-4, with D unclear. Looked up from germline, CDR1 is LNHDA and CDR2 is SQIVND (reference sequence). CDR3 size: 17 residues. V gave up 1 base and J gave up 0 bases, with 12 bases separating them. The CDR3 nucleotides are TGTGCCAGTAGTATAGGGGCAGGAATTGCAACTAATGAAAAACTGTTTTTT. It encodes CASSIGAGIATNEKLFF.

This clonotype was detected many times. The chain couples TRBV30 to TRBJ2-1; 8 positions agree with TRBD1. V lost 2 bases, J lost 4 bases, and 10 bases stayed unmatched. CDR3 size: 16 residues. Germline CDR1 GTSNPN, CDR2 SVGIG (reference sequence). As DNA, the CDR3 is TGTGCCTGGAGTCGGGTCGGTGGACAGGGTTACAATGAGCAGTTCTTC. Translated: CAWSRVGGQGYNEQFF.

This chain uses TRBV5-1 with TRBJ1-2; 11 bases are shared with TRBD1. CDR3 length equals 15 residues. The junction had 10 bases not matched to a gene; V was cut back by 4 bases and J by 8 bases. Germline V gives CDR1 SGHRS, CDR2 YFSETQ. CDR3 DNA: TGCGCCAGCAGCCCTACCGGACAGGGGGCGCAGGGCTACACCTTC. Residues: CASSPTGQGAQGYTF. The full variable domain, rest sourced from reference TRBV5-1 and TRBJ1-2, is KAGVTQTPRYLIKTRGQQVTLSCSPISGHRSVSWYQQTPGQGLQFLFEYFSETQRNKGNFPGRFSGRQFSNSRSEMNVSTLELGDSALYLCASSPTGQGAQGYTFGSGTRLTVV.

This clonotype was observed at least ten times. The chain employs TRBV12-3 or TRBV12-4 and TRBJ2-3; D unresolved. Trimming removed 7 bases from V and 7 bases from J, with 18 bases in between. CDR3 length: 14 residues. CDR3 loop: CASTLRPRTNTQYF. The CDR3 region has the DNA TGTGCCAGCACCTTAAGACCGCGCACGAATACGCAGTATTTT.

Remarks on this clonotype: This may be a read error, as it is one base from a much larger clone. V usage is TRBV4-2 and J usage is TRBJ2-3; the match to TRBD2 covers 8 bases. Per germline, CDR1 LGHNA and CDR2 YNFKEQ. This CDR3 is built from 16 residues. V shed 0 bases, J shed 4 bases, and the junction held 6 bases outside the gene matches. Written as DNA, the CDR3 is TGTGCCAGCAGCCAAGAGCACAGCGGGGGCCCAGATACGCAGTATTTT. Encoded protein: CASSQEHSGGPDTQYF.